Listed below are T cell receptor beta chains from one sample, sequenced in a study of blood T cell repertoires in COVID-19. TCRdb keeps only in-frame clones here, not all; method: immunoSEQ multiplex PCR. The sample carries roughly 36,000 clones, 85% to 90% recorded once. Sequenced input: peripheral blood. These receptors all stem from a man at least 80 years old with active COVID-19. Both conserved end residues are part of each CDR3. A D gene is named only where the DNA matches it firmly. Not all rows give a size; the values are once, few, many and, for expanded clones, a class.

>-|TRBJ2-3|-|TRBV5-1
CASSLDSDTQYF
TGCGCCAGCAGCTTGGACTCAGATACGCAGTATTTT
>-|TRBJ2-5|-|TRBV9
CASSVDAGPETQYF
TGTGCCAGCAGCGTAGACGCAGGGCCAGAGACCCAGTACTTC
>-|TRBJ2-1|-|TRBV5-4
CASSLVSGPYNEQFF
TGTGCCAGCAGCTTGGTAAGCGGGCCTTACAATGAGCAGTTCTTC
>-|TRBJ2-7|TRBD1|TRBV13
CASSNRDRGTYEQYF
TGTGCCAGCAGCAACCGGGACAGGGGCACCTACGAGCAGTACTTC
>-|TRBJ2-5|-|TRBV2
CASKSGYQETQYF
TGTGCCAGCAAGTCCGGGTACCAAGAGACCCAGTACTTC
>-|TRBJ2-2|TRBD1|TRBV11-3
CASSYRQGGTGELFF
TGTGCCAGCAGCTATAGACAGGGGGGCACCGGGGAGCTGTTTTTT
>-|TRBJ2-1|-|TRBV7-8
CASSFLGGETYNEQFF
TGTGCCAGCAGCTTCCTCGGGGGAGAAACCTACAATGAGCAGTTCTTC
>-|TRBJ1-2|TRBD1|TRBV28
CASAGQGPLNYGYTF
TGTGCCAGCGCCGGACAGGGGCCTTTAAACTATGGCTACACCTTC
>-|TRBJ2-7|TRBD2|TRBV6-2/TRBV6-3
CASSYAASGRASREQYF
TGTGCCAGCAGTTACGCCGCTAGCGGGAGGGCCTCGCGAGAGCAGTACTTC
>-|TRBJ2-2|TRBD2|TRBV27
CASRGRGDTGELFF
TGTGCCAGCAGGGGGCGGGGGGACACCGGGGAGCTGTTTTTT
>-|TRBJ2-5|TRBD2|TRBV9
CASSVFPGLGAAETQYF
TGTGCCAGCAGCGTTTTCCCGGGACTAGGGGCCGCAGAGACCCAGTACTTC
>-|TRBJ2-5|TRBD2|TRBV6-5
CASSYSSSGGPQYF
TGTGCCAGCAGTTACTCTTCTAGCGGGGGCCCCCAGTACTTC
>-|TRBJ2-6|-|TRBV3-1/TRBV3-2
CASSPRGAGANVLTF
TGTGCCAGCAGCCCCAGGGGGGCTGGGGCCAACGTCCTGACTTTC
>-|TRBJ2-1|TRBD2|TRBV6-5
CASSYGLAGGNEQFF
TGTGCCAGCAGTTACGGGCTAGCGGGGGGCAATGAGCAGTTCTTC
>-|TRBJ1-4|-|TRBV28
CATEDTLNEKLFF
TGTGCCACCGAGGACACCCTTAATGAAAAACTGTTTTTT
>-|TRBJ1-4|TRBD1|TRBV2
CASSANHGQGGEKLFF
TGTGCCAGCAGTGCCAACCACGGACAGGGTGGAGAAAAACTGTTTTTT
>-|TRBJ2-7|-|TRBV7-9
CASSPEGVSYEQYF
TGTGCCAGCAGCCCAGAGGGGGTTTCCTACGAGCAGTACTTC
>few|TRBJ2-1|-|TRBV27
CASSLTGEVYEQFF
TGTGCCAGCAGTTTAACGGGAGAAGTCTATGAGCAGTTCTTC
>once|TRBJ1-1|-|TRBV5-1
CASSLGAMSTEAFF
TGCGCCAGCAGCTTGGGTGCAATGAGCACGGAAGCTTTCTTT
>once|TRBJ1-3|-|TRBV30
CAWSLTGNTIYF
TGTGCCTGGAGTCTTACTGGAAACACCATATATTTT
>once|TRBJ2-2|-|TRBV6-6
CASSPRTKRVLF
TGTGCCAGCAGCCCCCGGACGAAGCGGGTCCTTTTT
>once|TRBJ1-4|-|TRBV30
CAWSYRGGRGEKLFF
TGTGCCTGGAGCTATCGGGGAGGAAGAGGGGAAAAACTGTTTTTT
>-|TRBJ2-2|TRBD1|TRBV7-9
CASSSGQTTPGELFF
TGTGCCAGCAGCTCGGGACAGACTACCCCCGGGGAGCTGTTTTTT
>-|TRBJ2-3|-|TRBV5-1
CASSPAQVGDTQYF
TGCGCCAGCAGCCCCGCTCAGGTGGGAGATACGCAGTATTTT
>-|TRBJ2-5|-|TRBV4-3
CASSQEQGPQGVLETQYF
TGCGCCAGCAGCCAAGAGCAAGGTCCACAAGGGGTCCTAGAGACCCAGTACTTC
>-|TRBJ2-1|TRBD2|TRBV24-1
CATSDGQGSGRASDEQFF
TGTGCCACCAGTGATGGCCAGGGTAGCGGGAGGGCCTCAGATGAGCAGTTCTTC
>-|TRBJ2-3|-|TRBV28
CASSFGDLTDTQYF
TGTGCCAGCAGTTTCGGGGATCTCACAGATACGCAGTATTTT
>-|TRBJ2-3|TRBD2|TRBV9
CASSVAPAGRTDTQYF
TGTGCCAGCAGCGTAGCTCCAGCGGGGCGCACAGATACGCAGTATTTT
>-|TRBJ2-7|TRBD1|TRBV18
CASSPLDRGLQYF
TGTGCCAGCTCACCACTTGACAGGGGGCTTCAGTACTTC
>-|TRBJ2-3|-|TRBV3-1/TRBV3-2
CASSQALGGRTDTQYF
TGTGCCAGCAGCCAAGCCTTGGGAGGCCGGACAGATACGCAGTATTTT
>-|TRBJ2-1|TRBD2|TRBV9
CASSGGSGIYNEQFF
TGTGCCAGCAGCGGAGGTAGCGGGATCTACAATGAGCAGTTCTTC
>-|TRBJ2-7|-|TRBV9
CASSSPRDEQYF
TGTGCCAGCAGCTCCCCACGCGACGAGCAGTACTTC
>-|TRBJ2-7|-|TRBV5-6
CASSYPSPGLRDEQYF
TGTGCCAGCAGCTACCCTTCCCCAGGGTTAAGGGACGAGCAGTACTTC
>-|TRBJ2-5|-|TRBV5-1
CASSLGTAQETQYF
TGCGCCAGCAGCTTGGGGACAGCCCAAGAGACCCAGTACTTC
>-|TRBJ2-7|-|TRBV6-6
CASKAGLDEQYF
TGTGCCAGCAAGGCAGGGTTGGACGAGCAGTACTTC
>-|TRBJ2-7|TRBD1|TRBV4-3
CASSQARRTGGYYEQYF
TGCGCCAGCAGCCAAGCCAGGAGGACAGGGGGCTACTACGAGCAGTACTTC
>-|TRBJ1-1|TRBD1|TRBV6-2/TRBV6-3
CASSPGTGGPRGMNTEAFF
TGTGCCAGCAGCCCTGGGACAGGGGGCCCCAGGGGGATGAACACTGAAGCTTTCTTT
>-|TRBJ2-7|-|TRBV7-2
CASTPRRNYEQYF
TGTGCCAGCACCCCGAGGCGGAACTACGAGCAGTACTTC
>-|TRBJ2-7|TRBD2|TRBV7-2
CASSWRTSGATYEQYF
TGTGCCAGCAGCTGGAGGACTAGCGGGGCAACCTACGAGCAGTACTTC
>-|TRBJ1-6|TRBD1|TRBV28
CASRPGTGYSPLHF
TGTGCCAGCAGGCCCGGGACAGGGTATTCACCCCTCCACTTT
>-|TRBJ2-7|TRBD1|TRBV27
CATSSSGTVTSYEQYF
TGTGCCACCAGTTCTTCCGGGACAGTAACCTCCTACGAGCAGTACTTC
>-|TRBJ2-5|-|TRBV18
CASSARQGETQYF
TGTGCCAGCTCGGCAAGGCAGGGAGAGACCCAGTACTTC
>-|TRBJ2-1|TRBD2|TRBV14
CASSQVAGGPGNEQFF
TGTGCCAGCAGCCAAGTTGCGGGAGGGCCGGGGAATGAGCAGTTCTTC
>-|TRBJ2-3|-|TRBV3-1/TRBV3-2
CASASLGTDTQYF
TGTGCCAGCGCTAGCCTCGGCACAGATACGCAGTATTTT
>-|TRBJ1-5|-|TRBV6-2/TRBV6-3
CASSYPGQRNQPQHF
TGTGCCAGCAGTTACCCCGGACAAAGGAATCAGCCCCAGCATTTT
>-|TRBJ2-3|TRBD2|TRBV2
CASSEDRTSGPDTQYF
TGTGCCAGCAGTGAAGATAGGACTAGCGGCCCAGATACGCAGTATTTT
>-|TRBJ2-3|TRBD2|TRBV12-5
CASGQREETDTQYF
TGTGCTAGTGGTCAGCGGGAGGAGACAGATACGCAGTATTTT
>-|TRBJ2-3|TRBD1|TRBV5-1
CASSAGTGGRTDTQYF
TGCGCCAGCAGCGCCGGGACAGGGGGCCGGACAGATACGCAGTATTTT
>-|TRBJ2-7|TRBD2|TRBV28
CASSPPAGVLGAQYF
TGTGCCAGCAGTCCTCCAGCGGGAGTCTTAGGGGCGCAGTACTTC
>-|TRBJ1-3|-|TRBV7-2
CASSSLGNTIYF
TGTGCCAGCAGCTCACTAGGGAACACCATATATTTT
>-|TRBJ1-5|-|TRBV27
CASSLTGYSNQPQHF
TGTGCCAGCAGTTTAACAGGATATAGCAATCAGCCCCAGCATTTT
>-|TRBJ2-5|TRBD2|TRBV6-2/TRBV6-3
CASSTLAGQETQYF
TGTGCCAGCAGTACACTAGCGGGTCAAGAGACCCAGTACTTC